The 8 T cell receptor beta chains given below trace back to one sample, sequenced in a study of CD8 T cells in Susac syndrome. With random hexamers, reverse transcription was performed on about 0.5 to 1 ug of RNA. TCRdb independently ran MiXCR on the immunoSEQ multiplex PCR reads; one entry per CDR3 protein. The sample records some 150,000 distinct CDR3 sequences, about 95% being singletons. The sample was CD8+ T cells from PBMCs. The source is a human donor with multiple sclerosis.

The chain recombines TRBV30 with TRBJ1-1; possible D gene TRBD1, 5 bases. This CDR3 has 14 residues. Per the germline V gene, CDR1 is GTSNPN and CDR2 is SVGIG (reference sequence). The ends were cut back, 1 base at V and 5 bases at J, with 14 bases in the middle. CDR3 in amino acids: CAWSGGSPRTEAFF. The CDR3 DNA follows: TGTGCCTGGAGTGGGGGCAGCCCTCGGACTGAAGCTTTCTTT.

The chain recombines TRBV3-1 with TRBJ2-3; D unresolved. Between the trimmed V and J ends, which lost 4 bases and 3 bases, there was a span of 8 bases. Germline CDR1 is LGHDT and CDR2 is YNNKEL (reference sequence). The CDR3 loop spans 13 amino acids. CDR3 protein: CASSPYPTDTQYF. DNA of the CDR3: TGTGCCAGCAGCCCGTATCCTACAGATACGCAGTATTTT.

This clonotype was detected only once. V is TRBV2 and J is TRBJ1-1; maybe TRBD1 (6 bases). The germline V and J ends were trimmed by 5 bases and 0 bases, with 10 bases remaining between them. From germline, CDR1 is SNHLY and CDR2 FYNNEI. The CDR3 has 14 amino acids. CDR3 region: CASSIGQLNTEAFF. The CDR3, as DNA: TGTGCCAGCAGTATCGGACAGTTGAACACTGAAGCTTTCTTT. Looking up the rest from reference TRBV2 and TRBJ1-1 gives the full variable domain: EPEVTQTPSHQVTQMGQEVILRCVPISNHLYFYWYRQILGQKVEFLVSFYNNEISEKSEIFDDQFSVERPDGSNFTLKIRSTKLEDSAMYFCASSIGQLNTEAFFGQGTRLTVV.

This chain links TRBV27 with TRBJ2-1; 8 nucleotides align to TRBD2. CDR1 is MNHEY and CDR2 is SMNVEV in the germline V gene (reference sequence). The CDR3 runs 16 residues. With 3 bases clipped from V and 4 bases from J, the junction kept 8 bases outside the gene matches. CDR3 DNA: TGTGCCAGCAGTTTCCGTAGCGGGGTGTCGTACAATGAGCAGTTCTTC. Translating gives CASSFRSGVSYNEQFF.

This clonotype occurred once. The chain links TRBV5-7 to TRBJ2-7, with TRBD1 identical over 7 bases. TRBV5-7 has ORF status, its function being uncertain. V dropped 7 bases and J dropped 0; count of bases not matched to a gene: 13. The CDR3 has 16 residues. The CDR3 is CASSLLRDSSSYEQYV. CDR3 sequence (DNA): TGTGCCAGCTCTCTCCTCCGGGACAGTAGCTCCTACGAGCAGTACGTC.

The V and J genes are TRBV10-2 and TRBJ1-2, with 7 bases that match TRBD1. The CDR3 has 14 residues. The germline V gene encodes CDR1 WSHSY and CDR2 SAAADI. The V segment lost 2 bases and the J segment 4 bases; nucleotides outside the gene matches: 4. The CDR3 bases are TGCGCCAGCAGTGAGGACAGGGAAGGCTATGGCTACACCTTC. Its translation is CASSEDREGYGYTF.

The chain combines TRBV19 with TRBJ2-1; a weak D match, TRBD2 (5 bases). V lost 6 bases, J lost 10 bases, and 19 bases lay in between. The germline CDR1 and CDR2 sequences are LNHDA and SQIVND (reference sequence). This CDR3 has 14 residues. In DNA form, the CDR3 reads TGTGCCAGTAGAAAAGCCACCCTAGCAGCCGAGCAGTTCTTC. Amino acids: CASRKATLAAEQFF.

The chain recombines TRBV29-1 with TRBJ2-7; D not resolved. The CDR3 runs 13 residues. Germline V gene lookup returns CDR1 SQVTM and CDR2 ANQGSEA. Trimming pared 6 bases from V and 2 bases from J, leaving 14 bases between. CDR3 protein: CSVVDDNTYEQYF. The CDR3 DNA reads TGCAGCGTCGTAGACGACAACACCTACGAGCAGTACTTC.